This T cell receptor beta chain appears in the sequencing data of a study of CD8+CD57+ T cells in acquired aplastic anemia. Study-wide background: Sorted CD4+ and CD8+ cells yielded DNA averaging around 3 ug. Findings and caveats of the study: Any difference that existed in CD8+ Simpson's diversity between patients and controls was not significant. The number of CD8+ CDR3 sequences shared by patients and controls was 25 to 35.

Worth noting for this clonotype: As yet, its antigen is unknown. A read error may produce the germline difference seen at one junction end.

According to the study, genomic DNA was the template for TCR beta VDJ and CDR3 profiling. MiXCR, run by TCRdb on the reads, gives a single entry per CDR3 protein. There are some 140,000 distinct CDR3 sequences in the sample; roughly 49% occur only once, and approximately 12% lies in the top ten. Patients picked for sequencing had shown CD8+CD57+ cell expansion detected by flow cytometry. Patients had undergone no therapy by the time their blood was sampled. Germline CDR1 is SGHVS and CDR2 is FNYEAQ. The CDR3 is 15 amino acids. The TCR originated in a human donor with aplastic anemia. The sample taken for sequencing was sorted CD4+, CD8+, or CD8+CD57+ T cells (not recorded which) from PBMCs. The chain combines TRBV7-6 with TRBJ2-2, with D perhaps being TRBD1 or TRBD2 (5 bases each). The CDR3 region is CASQSRDPYTGEPFF. The CDR3 coding sequence is TGTGCCAGCCAGAGCCGGGACCCATACACCGGGGAGCCGTTTTTT. Complete variable domain (other parts from reference TRBV7-6 and TRBJ2-2): GAGVSQSPRYKVTKRGQDVALRCDPISGHVSLYWYRQALGQGPEFLTYFNYEAQQDKSGLPNDRFSAERPEGSISTLTIQRTEQRDSAMYRCASQSRDPYTGEPFFGEGSRLTVL.